Each of the 10 T cell receptor beta chains below was sequenced from the same sample in a study of shared clonotypes between healthy human individuals. TCRdb's copy holds only in-frame clones and misses some; the assay was immunoSEQ multiplex PCR. This table holds approximately 1.5 million clones, 95% to 99% found once. The material sequenced was naive CD4+ T cells sorted from blood. Subset meaning: CD45RA+ positively selected. The receptors shown here come from a man younger than 45 in good health.

The chain employs TRBV15 and TRBJ2-3, with 11 bases that match TRBD1. The V gene end was trimmed by 3 bases and the J gene end by 5 bases; junction bases not matched to a gene: 4. Per germline, CDR1 LNHNV and CDR2 YYDKDF (reference sequence). The CDR3 length is 15 residues. The DNA of the CDR3 is TGTGCCACCAGCAGTTGGGGACAGGGGGAAGATACGCAGTATTTT. Protein sequence: CATSSWGQGEDTQYF. The variable domain in full, completed from reference TRBV15 and TRBJ2-3, reads DAMVIQNPRYQVTQFGKPVTLSCSQTLNHNVMYWYQQKSSQAPKLLFHYYDKDFNNEADTPDNFQSRRPNTSFCFLDIRSPGLGDTAMYLCATSSWGQGEDTQYFGPGTRLTVL.

This rearrangement joins TRBV11-3 to TRBJ2-7, with a weak D call TRBD2 (6 bases). CDR1 and CDR2 from the germline V gene are SGHNT and YENEEA. The CDR3 spans 14 residues. Trimming left V 1 base short and J 2 bases short, with 9 bases between. CDR3 coding DNA: TGTGCCAGCAGCTTAGGCGGGAAGACCTACGAGCAGTACTTC. Translating it yields CASSLGGKTYEQYF.

This clone was seen once. This chain joins TRBV19 and TRBJ2-5, with D unclear. The germline V gene encodes CDR1 LNHDA and CDR2 SQIVND (reference sequence). This CDR3 is 13 amino acids long. V lost 1 base to trimming and J lost 5 bases, with 8 bases between them. DNA for the CDR3: TGTGCCAGTAGTATAGCCGCCAGGGAGACCCAGTACTTC. This codes for CASSIAARETQYF.

The gene calls are TRBV30 and TRBJ1-5, with D unclear. V dropped 1 base and J dropped 4 bases, with 8 bases sitting between them. The CDR3 is 13 amino acids. Per the germline V gene, CDR1 is GTSNPN and CDR2 is SVGIG (reference sequence). The CDR3: CAWSGRENQPQHF. CDR3 nucleotides: TGTGCCTGGAGTGGTCGGGAAAATCAGCCCCAGCATTTT.

This chain's CDR3 is CASSSSGGAARQETQYF. In nucleotides, the CDR3 is TGTGCCAGCAGCTCTAGCGGAGGGGCCGCCCGGCAAGAGACCCAGTACTTC. The chain is built from TRBV7-2 and TRBJ2-5, with 7 bases identical to TRBD2. This CDR3 spans 17 amino acids. Germline CDR1 is SGHTA and CDR2 is FQGNSA. The V segment lost 4 bases and the J segment 2 bases; nucleotides outside the gene matches: 13.

This chain joins TRBV4-1 and TRBJ2-5; 12 bases fit TRBD2. The trim removed 5 bases at V and 4 bases at J, leaving 17 bases unmatched. The CDR3 consists of 19 residues. Germline V gene lookup returns CDR1 MGHRA and CDR2 YSYEKL. The CDR3 nucleotides read TGCGCCAGCAGCGTTTCCTTCGGTGCTAGCGGGAGGGCCCGAGAGACCCAGTACTTC. Translated: CASSVSFGASGRARETQYF.

This chain connects TRBV7-2 to TRBJ2-7; the match to TRBD2 covers 8 bases. CDR1 and CDR2 (germline): SGHTA, FQGNSA. V dropped 3 bases and J dropped 0; count of bases not matched to a gene: 4. This CDR3 comprises 15 residues. Here the CDR3 DNA reads TGTGCCAGCAGCTTCTCCGGGAGGGGCTCCTACGAGCAGTACTTC. Translating it yields CASSFSGRGSYEQYF.

The chain recombines TRBV5-1 with TRBJ2-2; D is perhaps TRBD1 (5 bases). The CDR3 has 16 amino acids. Trimming took off 6 bases at V and 4 bases at J, with 19 bases between the two ends. Per germline, CDR1 SGHRS and CDR2 YFSETQ. The CDR3 region has the DNA TGCGCCAGCAAACCCGAGCAGGGATTTTTCACCGGGGAGCTGTTTTTT. Translation gives CASKPEQGFFTGELFF.

V and J are TRBV2 and TRBJ2-1, with D perhaps TRBD1 or TRBD2 (6 bases each). V shed 0 bases and J shed 9 bases, with 18 bases lying between them. The CDR3 sequence is 16 residues long. CDR1 is SNHLY, CDR2 FYNNEI, per germline. The CDR3 nucleotides are TGTGCCAGCAGTGAAGCGCCTGGAGTTAGGGGGGCTGAGCAGTTCTTC. Amino acid sequence: CASSEAPGVRGAEQFF. The full variable domain, rest sourced from reference TRBV2 and TRBJ2-1, is EPEVTQTPSHQVTQMGQEVILRCVPISNHLYFYWYRQILGQKVEFLVSFYNNEISEKSEIFDDQFSVERPDGSNFTLKIRSTKLEDSAMYFCASSEAPGVRGAEQFFGPGTRLTVL.

The chain has TRBV27 and TRBJ2-7; 7 bases fit TRBD2. This CDR3 has 13 residues. Per the germline V gene, CDR1 is MNHEY and CDR2 is SMNVEV (reference sequence). V lost 5 bases and J lost 3; bases outside the gene matches: 4. For the CDR3, the DNA is TGTGCCAGCAGTCGGAGGGAGGGCTACGAGCAGTACTTC. Translating it yields CASSRREGYEQYF.